This T cell receptor beta chain was observed in a study of T-cell memory formation after mild COVID-19. Study-level background: Largely, TCR clusters stayed within a single donor.

Trimming removed 3 bases from V and 6 bases from J, with 17 bases in between. Germline CDR1 reads DFQATT; CDR2 reads SNEGSKA (reference sequence). The CDR3 is made up of 14 amino acids. Using its own MiXCR run on the 5' RACE reads, TCRdb lists one record per CDR3 protein. The sample holds under 300,000 distinct CDR3 sequences, around 15% seen once. This chain links TRBV20-1 with TRBJ2-5; a possible D gene is TRBD2 (5 bases). Sequenced material: PBMCs or a T cell subset sorted from them (not recorded which). The TCR was taken from a young man who had mild COVID-19 (a few samples of this study predate the infection). Cell type and time point are not known. The CDR3 bases are TGCAGTGCTAGTGGAGCGGCCGGAGAAAAGACCCAGTACTTC. Translation gives CSASGAAGEKTQYF.